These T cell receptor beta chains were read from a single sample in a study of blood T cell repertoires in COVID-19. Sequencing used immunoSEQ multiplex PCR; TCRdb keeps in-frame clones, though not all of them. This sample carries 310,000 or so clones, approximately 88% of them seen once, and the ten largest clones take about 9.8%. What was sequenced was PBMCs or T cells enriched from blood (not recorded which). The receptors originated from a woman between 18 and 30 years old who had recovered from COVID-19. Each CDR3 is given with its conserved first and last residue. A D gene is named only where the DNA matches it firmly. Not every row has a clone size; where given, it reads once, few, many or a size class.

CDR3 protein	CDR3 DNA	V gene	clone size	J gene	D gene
CASSKALSGGWGGDTQYF	TGTGCCAGCAGCAAAGCTCTTTCGGGCGGATGGGGGGGAGATACGCAGTATTTT	TRBV21-1	-	TRBJ2-3	-
CATGQGAYPLHF	TGCGCCACAGGACAGGGGGCTTACCCCCTCCACTTT	TRBV4-3	-	TRBJ1-6	TRBD1
CASGLDIQGAKQETQYF	TGTGCTAGTGGTTTGGATATACAGGGGGCAAAACAAGAGACCCAGTACTTC	TRBV12-5	-	TRBJ2-5	TRBD1
CASSQFSSPLHF	TGTGCCAGCAGCCAATTCTCCTCACCCCTCCACTTT	TRBV16	-	TRBJ1-6	-
CASSVLAGGGEQFF	TGTGCCAGCAGTGTGCTAGCGGGAGGGGGTGAGCAGTTCTTC	TRBV6-4	once	TRBJ2-1	TRBD2
CASSITGSNSPLHF	TGTGCCAGCAGTATCACAGGGTCGAATTCACCCCTCCACTTT	TRBV2	-	TRBJ1-6	-
CATSDFETGDNEQFF	TGTGCCACCAGTGATTTTGAGACAGGAGACAATGAGCAGTTCTTC	TRBV24-1	few	TRBJ2-1	-
CASSEASYGYTF	TGTGCCAGCAGTGAAGCTAGCTATGGCTACACCTTC	TRBV2	-	TRBJ1-2	-
CASSLTAGGGIQYF	TGTGCCAGCAGCTTAACAGCGGGGGGTGGCATTCAGTACTTC	TRBV13	-	TRBJ2-4	TRBD2
CASSVAYRGTEQFF	TGTGCCAGCAGCGTAGCTTACAGGGGAACTGAGCAGTTCTTC	TRBV9	many	TRBJ2-1	TRBD1
CASSLVTGLNEKLFF	TGTGCCAGCAGCTTAGTGACAGGGTTGAATGAAAAACTGTTTTTT	TRBV7-2	-	TRBJ1-4	TRBD1
CATRQGGVFSPLHF	TGTGCCACCCGACAGGGTGGGGTTTTCTCACCCCTCCACTTT	TRBV19	-	TRBJ1-6	TRBD1
CASSYSTTGRGYGYTF	TGTGCCAGCAGTTACTCGACAACCGGCCGTGGCTATGGCTACACCTTC	TRBV6-5	-	TRBJ1-2	-
CASSGGTDYSSGNTIYF	TGTGCCAGCAGTGGTGGGACAGATTATTCCTCTGGAAACACCATATATTTT	TRBV2	-	TRBJ1-3	TRBD1
CASSSQEDTEAFF	TGTGCCAGCAGCTCGCAAGAGGACACTGAAGCTTTCTTT	TRBV7-3	-	TRBJ1-1	-
CASSLLGAAGELFF	TGTGCCAGCAGTTTATTGGGGGCTGCCGGGGAGCTGTTTTTT	TRBV28	-	TRBJ2-2	-
CASSPYPGHHEQYF	TGTGCCAGCAGTCCCTATCCGGGACACCACGAGCAGTACTTC	TRBV7-2	-	TRBJ2-7	-
CSVSVGGAGEQYF	TGCAGCGTTAGTGTAGGGGGCGCGGGCGAGCAGTACTTC	TRBV29-1	-	TRBJ2-7	TRBD1
CASSLVGRGKIYGYTF	TGTGCCAGCAGCTTAGTGGGCAGGGGGAAAATCTATGGCTACACCTTC	TRBV7-7	-	TRBJ1-2	TRBD1
CASSESGERFF	TGTGCCAGCAGTGAATCGGGAGAGCGGTTCTTC	TRBV2	-	TRBJ2-1	-
CASSSSGRATVRFF	TGTGCCAGCTCATCAAGCGGGAGGGCCACCGTACGTTTCTTC	TRBV18	-	TRBJ2-1	TRBD2
CASSLTGTGINEQYF	TGTGCCAGCAGCTTAACCGGGACAGGGATTAACGAGCAGTACTTC	TRBV7-2	-	TRBJ2-7	TRBD1
CASSPREARTEAFF	TGTGCCAGCTCACCACGGGAGGCTCGCACTGAAGCTTTCTTT	TRBV18	-	TRBJ1-1	-
CASSLERVGRGQETQYF	TGTGCCAGCAGCTTAGAACGGGTTGGCAGGGGGCAAGAGACCCAGTACTTC	TRBV7-7	-	TRBJ2-5	TRBD1
CASSARQGALHGYTF	TGTGCCAGTAGTGCCCGACAGGGGGCCTTGCATGGCTACACCTTC	TRBV19	-	TRBJ1-2	TRBD1
CASSDPRGSLSPDTQYF	TGTGCCAGCAGTGACCCCCGAGGCAGCCTCTCCCCAGATACGCAGTATTTT	TRBV6-4	-	TRBJ2-3	-
CASSLPGGSSYNEQFF	TGTGCCAGCAGCTTACCGGGAGGGAGCTCCTACAATGAGCAGTTCTTC	TRBV11-2	-	TRBJ2-1	TRBD2
CASSLGQGTSYTF	TGTGCCAGCAGTTTAGGGCAGGGTACCAGCTACACCTTC	TRBV27	-	TRBJ1-2	-
CASSRTRNSYNEQFF	TGTGCCAGCAGCCGTACTAGAAACTCCTACAATGAGCAGTTCTTC	TRBV28	-	TRBJ2-1	-
CASSVGEGNNSPLHF	TGTGCCAGCAGCGTAGGGGAGGGAAATAATTCACCCCTCCACTTT	TRBV9	-	TRBJ1-6	-
CASSSEGRPTF	TGTGCCAGCAGCTCAGAGGGCCGACCAACCTTC	TRBV5-6	-	TRBJ2-7	-
CASSESVVGALSYGYTF	TGTGCCAGCAGTGAATCCGTCGTAGGGGCCCTCTCCTATGGCTACACCTTC	TRBV2	-	TRBJ1-2	-
CASSSPGAWDHF	TGTGCCAGCAGCTCACCAGGGGCCTGGGATCATTTC	TRBV5-6	-	TRBJ2-7	-
CASSVVGQVGQPQHF	TGTGCCAGCAGCGTGGTGGGGCAGGTTGGACAGCCCCAGCATTTT	TRBV9	-	TRBJ1-5	-
CATRTGADTQYF	TGTGCCACCAGAACAGGGGCCGATACGCAGTATTTT	TRBV15	-	TRBJ2-3	TRBD1
CSVEAGTGSYGYTF	TGCAGCGTTGAAGCCGGGACAGGCTCCTATGGCTACACCTTC	TRBV29-1	-	TRBJ1-2	TRBD1
CASSFPGSGANVLTF	TGTGCCAGCAGTTTCCCGGGCTCTGGGGCCAACGTCCTGACTTTC	TRBV28	-	TRBJ2-6	-
CASSPRRNTGGWGYTF	TGTGCCAGCAGCCCACGTCGAAATACAGGGGGCTGGGGCTACACCTTC	TRBV9	-	TRBJ1-2	TRBD1
CASSPWDRGQTEAFF	TGTGCCAGCTCACCTTGGGACAGGGGGCAGACTGAAGCTTTCTTT	TRBV18	once	TRBJ1-1	TRBD1
CASSLGIIVDNTDTQYF	TGTGCCAGCAGCTTAGGGATTATCGTCGACAACACAGATACGCAGTATTTT	TRBV7-6	once	TRBJ2-3	-
CASSLGGTAPSRIGYTF	TGTGCCAGCAGCTTAGGAGGGACAGCACCAAGTCGAATTGGCTACACCTTC	TRBV7-2	-	TRBJ1-2	TRBD1
CSNTYKNIQYF	TGCAGTAATACCTACAAAAACATTCAGTACTTC	TRBV20-1	-	TRBJ2-4	-
CASSLAGQGAGDTQYF	TGTGCCAGCAGCTTGGCAGGACAGGGGGCTGGAGATACGCAGTATTTT	TRBV7-2	-	TRBJ2-3	TRBD1
CASSLGFWLAGGPGDTQYF	TGTGCCAGCAGCTTAGGGTTCTGGCTAGCGGGGGGGCCAGGAGATACGCAGTATTTT	TRBV7-2	once	TRBJ2-3	TRBD2
CASSLTDSPNEKLFF	TGCGCCAGCAGCCTGACGGACAGTCCTAATGAAAAACTGTTTTTT	TRBV4-1	-	TRBJ1-4	-
CASSQEVGGRTEAFF	TGCGCCAGCAGCCAAGAGGTGGGGGGTAGGACTGAAGCTTTCTTT	TRBV4-3	-	TRBJ1-1	-
CASSLGTLGNTIYF	TGCGCCAGCAGCTTGGGGACACTTGGAAACACCATATATTTT	TRBV5-1	-	TRBJ1-3	-
CASTATGWYQETQYF	TGTGCCAGCACTGCCACGGGATGGTACCAAGAGACCCAGTACTTC	TRBV18	-	TRBJ2-5	-
CASSFRRGAPGTGELFF	TGTGCCAGCAGCTTCCGTCGGGGGGCGCCGGGCACCGGGGAGCTGTTTTTT	TRBV11-2	-	TRBJ2-2	-
CASSLKGSFRAYTDTQYF	TGTGCCAGCAGCTTAAAAGGGTCGTTCAGGGCCTACACAGATACGCAGTATTTT	TRBV11-2	-	TRBJ2-3	-
CASSQPGPGTEAFF	TGTGCCAGCAGCCAACCAGGGCCCGGGACTGAAGCTTTCTTT	TRBV3-1/TRBV3-2	once	TRBJ1-1	-
CASSHLGGWNTEAFF	TGTGCCAGCAGCCACCTGGGCGGGTGGAACACTGAAGCTTTCTTT	TRBV14	-	TRBJ1-1	-
CASSPPGQGVANEQFF	TGTGCCAGCTCACCACCGGGACAGGGTGTTGCGAATGAGCAGTTCTTC	TRBV18	-	TRBJ2-1	TRBD1
CASSPVADNQATQYF	TGTGCCAGCAGCCCGGTAGCGGATAACCAAGCTACGCAGTATTTT	TRBV3-1/TRBV3-2	-	TRBJ2-3	-
CASSYSRVVTEAFF	TGTGCCAGCAGTTATTCGCGGGTGGTAACTGAAGCTTTCTTT	TRBV6-2/TRBV6-3	-	TRBJ1-1	-